The next 15 T cell receptor beta chains were all read from a single sample in a study of blood T cell repertoires in COVID-19. Clones were sequenced by immunoSEQ multiplex PCR, and TCRdb holds only the in-frame ones, with some missing. The sample includes about 38,000 clones, around 91% of them seen just once. Sequenced material: peripheral blood. The receptors shown here come from a man aged 55 to 70 with active or convalescent COVID-19.

The chain combines TRBV5-4 with TRBJ1-6; D ambiguous. The CDR3 sequence is 13 residues long. Trimming took off 1 base at V and 9 bases at J, with 8 bases between the two ends. Germline V lookup: CDR1 SGHNT, CDR2 YYREEE (reference sequence). CDR3 DNA sequence: TGTGCCAGCAGCTTGTGGGCAGGTTCACCCCTCCACTTT. Translated, it gives CASSLWAGSPLHF.

The chain recombines TRBV6-2 or TRBV6-3 with TRBJ2-5; D remains unclear. CDR3 length: 16 residues. The V end lost 0 bases, the J end lost 0 bases, and 11 bases lay between the germline ends. The germline V gene encodes CDR1 MNHEY and CDR2 SVGEGT. DNA of the CDR3: TGTGCCAGCAGTTACTCCCCTGGCAGGTACCAAGAGACCCAGTACTTC. Its translation: CASSYSPGRYQETQYF.

The V and J genes are TRBV9 and TRBJ2-2, with 10 bases that match TRBD2. The CDR3 contains 17 residues. Germline CDR1 SGDLS, CDR2 YYNGEE. The trim removed 5 bases at V and 1 base at J, leaving 8 bases unmatched. The CDR3 loop is CASSGGGLAENTGELFF. CDR3 nucleotides: TGTGCCAGCAGTGGAGGCGGACTAGCGGAGAACACCGGGGAGCTGTTTTTT.

The V and J genes are TRBV28 and TRBJ2-3, with 8 bases that match TRBD1. Unmatched junction bases numbered 7, after V lost 2 bases and J lost 6 bases. The CDR3 is made up of 15 amino acids. Germline-derived CDR1 and CDR2 are MDHEN and SYDVKM. The CDR3 sequence: CASSLGTGPGDTQYF. As DNA, the CDR3 is TGTGCCAGCAGTTTAGGGACAGGCCCCGGGGATACGCAGTATTTT.

The V call is TRBV18, the J call TRBJ2-1, with 10 bases aligning to TRBD2. This CDR3 spans 16 amino acids. J was trimmed by 2 bases and V by 0 bases; bases with no gene match: 1. The germline CDR1 and CDR2 sequences are KGHSH and LQKENI. The CDR3 region is CASSPPSGRTYNEQFF. CDR3 bases: TGTGCCAGCTCACCACCTAGCGGGAGGACCTACAATGAGCAGTTCTTC.

The chain links TRBV9 to TRBJ2-1; 7 bases match TRBD2. Germline V CDR1 and CDR2: SGDLS, YYNGEE. The CDR3 consists of 14 residues. The trim removed 2 bases at V and 5 bases at J, leaving 4 bases unmatched. In DNA form, the CDR3 reads TGTGCCAGCAGCGTGACTAGCAGCGACAATGAGCAGTTCTTC. Its translation: CASSVTSSDNEQFF.

The chain combines TRBV30 with TRBJ1-6; 8 bases are a match to TRBD1. The ends lost 4 bases at V and 6 bases at J; junction bases unmatched: 5. CDR3 length equals 14 residues. Germline CDR1 GTSNPN, CDR2 SVGIG (reference sequence). The CDR3 sequence: CAWKLDRGNSPLHF. In nucleotides, the CDR3 is TGTGCCTGGAAGCTTGACAGGGGTAATTCACCCCTCCACTTT.

The V gene is TRBV9, the J gene TRBJ1-6; perhaps TRBD1 as D (5 bases). The germline CDR1 and CDR2 sequences are SGDLS and YYNGEE. V was shortened by 0 bases and J by 2 bases, with 9 bases between the two germline ends. CDR3 size: 16 residues. This chain's CDR3 is CASSVGQSPYNSPLHF. The CDR3 DNA reads TGTGCCAGCAGCGTAGGACAGTCGCCCTATAATTCACCCCTCCACTTT.

J is TRBJ2-4 and V is TRBV4-1; TRBD2 matches at 9 bases. Germline CDR1 MGHRA, CDR2 YSYEKL. The CDR3 has 16 residues. The V and J ends lost 1 base and 2 bases, in that order; junction bases with no gene match: 3. CDR3 in amino acids: CASSQVPSGTKNIQYF. The CDR3 region has the DNA TGCGCCAGCAGCCAAGTGCCTAGCGGGACCAAAAACATTCAGTACTTC.

The rearrangement links TRBV5-5 to TRBJ2-1; 7 bases are a match to TRBD1. Germline V gene sequence: CDR1 SGHKS, CDR2 YYEKEE (reference sequence). V lost 1 base to trimming and J lost 3 bases; unmatched junction nucleotides: 4. CDR3 length: 15 amino acids. The CDR3 sequence is CASSLFDRDYNEQFF. In nucleotides, the CDR3 is TGTGCCAGCAGCTTGTTTGACAGGGACTACAATGAGCAGTTCTTC.

The chain links TRBV10-3 to TRBJ2-2; TRBD1 matches 7 bases. The CDR3 length is 17 residues. Germline CDR1 and CDR2: ENHRY and SYGVKD. V was pared by 0 bases and J by 3 bases, with 7 bases of the junction left unmatched. Here the CDR3 DNA reads TGTGCCATCAGTGAGTCGTTTAGGGGACAGCACACCGGGGAGCTGTTTTTT. This sequence encodes CAISESFRGQHTGELFF.

This chain joins TRBV6-5 and TRBJ1-1, with a weak D call TRBD1 (6 bases). Germline-derived CDR1 and CDR2 are MNHEY and SVGAGI. This CDR3 is built from 16 residues. Trimming left V 1 base short and J 4 bases short, with 16 bases between. DNA of the CDR3: TGTGCCAGCAGTTACTACTCAGGGGTCTGGGGCACTGAAGCTTTCTTT. This codes for CASSYYSGVWGTEAFF.

The gene calls are TRBV19 and TRBJ2-1, with TRBD2 identical over 10 bases. The CDR3 consists of 16 residues. The J segment lost 6 bases and the V segment lost 4 bases, leaving 9 bases of the junction unmatched. Per the germline V gene, CDR1 is LNHDA and CDR2 is SQIVND (reference sequence). CDR3 bases: TGTGCCAGTAGTACGCAATTAGCGGGAGGACGCAATGAGCAGTTCTTC. Translated: CASSTQLAGGRNEQFF.

The chain couples TRBV7-3 to TRBJ2-1; D might be TRBD2 (6 bases). V shed 5 bases and J shed 7 bases, with 15 bases lying between them. The CDR3 spans 14 residues. Germline CDR1 and CDR2: SGHTA and FQGTGA. CDR3 nucleotides: TGTGCCAGCAGCCTGACTAGTTCGGGGAATGAGCAGTTCTTC. This translates into CASSLTSSGNEQFF.

The J gene is TRBJ2-1, the V gene TRBV5-1; D might be TRBD2 (5 bases). The V and J ends lost 6 bases and 1 base respectively, with 11 bases between them. In germline, CDR1 is SGHRS, CDR2 YFSETQ. CDR3 length: 14 amino acids. CDR3 loop: CASKIARSYNEQFF. The CDR3, as DNA: TGCGCCAGCAAAATAGCGAGGTCCTACAATGAGCAGTTCTTC.